Below are 22 T cell receptor beta chains sequenced from a single sample in a study of molecular identifiers for immune sequencing clone quantification. One entry per CDR3 protein results from TCRdb running MiXCR on the PCR reads. This table has approximately 590,000 distinct CDR3 sequences, roughly 27% appearing once. What was sequenced was naive CD8+ T cells from blood, with Jurkat cell RNA spiked in. Documented subset: FACS-sorted CD8+CD4-CCR7+CD45RA+ naive T cells. The receptors stem from a human donor in good health. Some libraries in this study had Jurkat cell RNA spiked in.

This clonotype was counted many times. The chain has TRBV7-9 and TRBJ2-3; D gene uncertain. This CDR3 is 12 amino acids long. The germline V gene has CDR1 SEHNR and CDR2 FQNEAQ (reference sequence). Trimming took 4 bases from V and 5 from J, leaving 7 bases between them. CDR3 in amino acids: CASSSTIDTQYF. In DNA form, the CDR3 reads TGTGCCAGCAGCTCCACCATAGATACGCAGTATTTT.

The chain is built from TRBV28 and TRBJ2-7; D may match TRBD1 or TRBD2 (5 bases each). The CDR3 contains 15 residues. The germline CDR1 and CDR2 sequences are MDHEN and SYDVKM. V lost 6 bases, J lost 0 bases, and 15 bases lay in between. CDR3 residues: CASSKTRGLSYEQYF. In DNA, the CDR3 is TGTGCCAGCAGCAAGACGAGGGGCCTCTCCTACGAGCAGTACTTC.

This clonotype was detected ten times or more. The chain combines TRBV27 with TRBJ2-3; D is unclear. Deletions cut 5 bases from V and 0 bases from J, with 9 bases between. This CDR3 has 14 residues. Germline V lookup: CDR1 MNHEY, CDR2 SMNVEV (reference sequence). CDR3 sequence: CASSGISSTDTQYF. As DNA, the CDR3 is TGTGCCAGCAGTGGTATCAGCAGCACAGATACGCAGTATTTT.

Details on this clonotype: A much larger clone differs by one base, so this may be a read error. J is TRBJ2-3 and V is TRBV4-1; 13 bases match TRBD2. CDR3 size: 15 residues. CDR1 is MGHRA, CDR2 YSYEKL, per germline. J was trimmed by 4 bases and V by 11 bases; bases with no gene match: 9. The CDR3 spells CARSGLAGEPDTQYF. The DNA for the CDR3 is TGCGCCCGCTCCGGACTAGCGGGAGAGCCAGATACGCAGTATTTT.

A few counts support this clonotype. V gene TRBV7-7 combines with J gene TRBJ1-1, with TRBD1 matching 7 bases. V lost 5 bases and J lost 4; bases outside the gene matches: 4. This CDR3 is built from 13 residues. CDR1 is SSHAT and CDR2 is FNYEAQ in the germline V gene (reference sequence). Here the CDR3 reads CASSRDSATEAFF. The CDR3 DNA reads as TGTGCCAGCAGCCGGGACAGCGCCACTGAAGCTTTCTTT. The variable domain in full, with the rest retrieved from reference TRBV7-7 and TRBJ1-1, is GAGVSQSPRYKVTKRGQDVTLRCDPISSHATLYWYQQALGQGPEFLTYFNYEAQPDKSGLPSDRFSAERPEGSISTLTIQRTEQRDSAMYRCASSRDSATEAFFGQGTRLTVV.

The table lists this clonotype with a few counts. This sequence joins TRBV3-1 and TRBJ1-1; TRBD1 agrees at 9 bases. The CDR3 spans 17 residues. Per the germline V gene, CDR1 is LGHDT and CDR2 is YNNKEL (reference sequence). With V trimmed by 4 bases and J by 3 bases, 12 bases remained unmatched. The CDR3 nucleotides are TGTGCCAGCAGCCGGTTCCGGGACAGGGTTCAGGACACTGAAGCTTTCTTT. It specifies CASSRFRDRVQDTEAFF.

The chain joins TRBV27 to TRBJ1-1; D perhaps matches TRBD1 (6 bases). The CDR3 runs to 15 residues. CDR1 and CDR2 (germline): MNHEY, SMNVEV (reference sequence). V lost 0 bases to trimming and J lost 4 bases, with 12 bases between them. The CDR3, as DNA: TGTGCCAGCAGTTTATCCCGGACAGCGGTCACTGAAGCTTTCTTT. It is translated as CASSLSRTAVTEAFF.

This clonotype was observed many times. This sequence joins TRBV7-9 and TRBJ2-3, with 10 bases lining up with TRBD1. Germline lookup yields CDR1 SEHNR and CDR2 FQNEAQ (reference sequence). The junction had 5 bases not matched to a gene; V was cut back by 0 bases and J by 5 bases. The CDR3 is 16 amino acids. The CDR3 sequence is CASSLAGTGVIDTQYF. Here the CDR3 DNA reads TGTGCCAGCAGCTTAGCGGGGACAGGGGTCATAGATACGCAGTATTTT.

In this sample, this clonotype turned up many times. The chain carries TRBV4-1 and TRBJ1-5; 7 bases are shared with TRBD1. V was clipped by 1 base and J by 5 bases; unmatched bases: 8. Per the germline V gene, CDR1 is MGHRA and CDR2 is YSYEKL. The CDR3 is made up of 16 amino acids. The CDR3 is CASSQVTGVGDQPQHF. The CDR3 bases are TGCGCCAGCAGCCAAGTAACAGGGGTAGGGGATCAGCCCCAGCATTTT.

The DNA of the CDR3 is TGCGCCAGCAGCCAAGGGACTAGCCGGGGCGCAGATACGCAGTATTTT. Translation: CASSQGTSRGADTQYF. The chain uses TRBV4-3 and TRBJ2-3, with 8 bases identical to TRBD2. The CDR3 runs 16 residues. Germline assignment: CDR1 LGHNA and CDR2 YSLEER. With 1 base clipped from V and 4 bases from J, the junction kept 7 bases outside the gene matches.

The chain employs TRBV7-6 and TRBJ2-7; tentative D call: TRBD1 (6 bases). Germline V gene sequence: CDR1 SGHVS, CDR2 FNYEAQ. This CDR3 has 12 amino acids. Trimming shortened V by 4 bases and J by 4 bases, and 8 bases separated the two germline ends. CDR3 sequence (DNA): TGTGCCAGCAGCTGTACAGGGTACGAGCAGTACTTC. Amino acid sequence: CASSCTGYEQYF.

V is TRBV29-1 and J is TRBJ2-2; 9 bases match TRBD2. The CDR3 covers 16 residues. CDR1 and CDR2 from the germline V gene are SQVTM and ANQGSEA. V shed 5 bases and J 10 bases; nucleotides not matched to a gene: 17. CDR3 DNA: TGCAGCGTTATTTTGATGCGGGAGGGCCTCGCCGAGGAGCTGTTTTTT. This encodes CSVILMREGLAEELFF.

This clonotype came up a few times. This chain connects TRBV7-9 to TRBJ2-1; TRBD2 matches at 8 bases. This CDR3 is 17 amino acids long. J was trimmed by 4 bases and V by 4 bases; bases with no gene match: 12. From germline, CDR1 is SEHNR and CDR2 FQNEAQ (reference sequence). The CDR3 is CASSSTFSGNQYNEQFF. The CDR3 DNA follows: TGTGCCAGCAGCTCTACCTTTAGCGGGAACCAATACAATGAGCAGTTCTTC.

This clonotype has a handful of counts. A junction boundary mismatches the germline segment, possibly from a read error. The rearrangement uses TRBV5-3 and TRBJ2-1, with D tentatively TRBD2 (6 bases). TRBV5-3 is treated as an ORF (open reading frame) with a function not yet certain. The CDR3 totals 15 residues. CDR3 bases: TGTGCCAGCAGCTCCGGCGGTCTAGCGAACAATGAGCAGTTCTTC. Translation gives CASSSGGLANNEQFF.

Details on this clonotype: This may stem from a read error, because a much larger clone lies one nucleotide away. V is TRBV7-9 and J is TRBJ1-1, with D uncertain. Trimming shortened V by 5 bases and J by 6 bases, and 7 bases separated the two germline ends. Germline values: CDR1 SEHNR, CDR2 FQNEAQ (reference sequence). This CDR3 has 11 amino acids. The CDR3 reads CASSMASEAFF. CDR3 DNA: TGTGCCAGCAGCATGGCCTCTGAAGCTTTCTTT.

This clonotype was seen at least ten times. The chain uses TRBV29-1 and TRBJ2-1; D ambiguous. This CDR3 is built from 13 residues. Germline values: CDR1 SQVTM, CDR2 ANQGSEA. The chain's CDR3 is CSVPAAGNNEQFF. CDR3 nucleotides: TGCAGTGTCCCCGCGGCAGGAAACAATGAGCAGTTCTTC.

This clonotype was detected only a few times. This chain joins TRBV27 and TRBJ2-5; 9 bases are shared with TRBD1. V dropped 2 bases and J dropped 5; count of bases not matched to a gene: 9. CDR3 length equals 16 residues. Germline values: CDR1 MNHEY, CDR2 SMNVEV (reference sequence). CDR3 DNA sequence: TGTGCCAGCAGTTTACAGACGGGACAGGGTATGGAGACCCAGTACTTC. Amino acid sequence: CASSLQTGQGMETQYF.

A few counts support this clonotype. The V and J genes are TRBV25-1 and TRBJ2-1, with 10 bases that match TRBD2. J gave up 15 bases and V 3 bases, and 8 bases lay outside the gene matches. Looked up from germline, CDR1 is MGHDK and CDR2 is SYGVNS. This CDR3 is 13 amino acids long. Here the CDR3 reads CASSDGLAGGTFF. As DNA, the CDR3 is TGTGCCAGCAGTGACGGGTTAGCGGGAGGTACGTTCTTC.

A word on this clonotype: The CDR3 ends on some other residue instead of the conserved phenylalanine or tryptophan, so this is likely a read error. This chain uses TRBV10-3 with TRBJ2-2; D is uncertain. Germline CDR1 is ENHRY and CDR2 is SYGVKD. V shed 3 bases and J shed 5 bases, with 7 bases lying between them. CDR3 length equals 13 residues. The CDR3 sequence: CAISEPSTGELFS. The DNA for the CDR3 is TGTGCCATCAGTGAACCTAGTACCGGGGAGCTGTTTTCT.

The chain joins TRBV19 to TRBJ2-7; D not certain. This CDR3 is 13 amino acids long. Trimming removed 5 bases from V and 6 bases from J, with 14 bases in between. Per the germline V gene, CDR1 is LNHDA and CDR2 is SQIVND (reference sequence). CDR3 coding DNA: TGTGCCAGTAGTTTTGGGTCGGCCTGCGAGCAGTACTTC. Its protein is CASSFGSACEQYF. The full variable domain, in which reference TRBV19 and TRBJ2-7 provide the parts outside the CDR3, is DGGITQSPKYLFRKEGQNVTLSCEQNLNHDAMYWYRQDPGQGLRLIYYSQIVNDFQKGDIAEGYSVSREKKESFPLTVTSAQKNPTAFYLCASSFGSACEQYFGPGTRLTVT.

This clonotype was seen only a few times. The chain is built from TRBV6-5 and TRBJ1-5, with 7 bases matching TRBD1. Trimming removed 3 bases from V and 16 bases from J; junction bases left unmatched: 9. The CDR3 is made up of 12 amino acids. CDR1 MNHEY and CDR2 SVGAGI come from the germline V gene. CDR3 bases: TGTGCCAGCAGTTATCCGGGACAGCCGGAACATTTT. It encodes CASSYPGQPEHF.

This clonotype turned up a few times. This chain joins TRBV6-2 or TRBV6-3 and TRBJ2-3; maybe TRBD1 (5 bases). This CDR3 comprises 15 residues. Looked up from germline, CDR1 is MNHEY and CDR2 is SVGEGT. The V and J ends lost 7 bases and 1 base respectively, with 15 bases between them. Here the CDR3 reads CASKPQGWGTDTQYF. CDR3 nucleotide sequence: TGTGCCAGCAAACCCCAGGGTTGGGGCACAGATACGCAGTATTTT.